The 10 T cell receptor beta chains below all came from one sample that was sequenced in a study of cytomegalovirus exposure and HLA in healthy donors. The PCR made use of 60 Vbeta and 13 Jbeta primers. Repertoires were generated with immunoSEQ multiplex PCR, while TCRdb's copy carries only in-frame clones and drops some. The table lists 95,000 to 150,000 clones. Sequenced: PBMCs. Receptors originate from a man aged 18 to 29 in good health and CMV-seronegative.

The chain uses TRBV5-3 and TRBJ2-7, with 10 bases aligning to TRBD2. TRBV5-3 is annotated as an ORF whose role is uncertain. This CDR3 comprises 18 residues. V dropped 0 bases and J dropped 6; count of bases not matched to a gene: 15. CDR3 coding DNA: TGTGCCAGAAGCTTGGAGGTTGGGGCTAGCGGGAGAAACTGCGAGCAGTACTTC. This encodes CARSLEVGASGRNCEQYF.

The chain has TRBV28 and TRBJ1-5; possible D gene TRBD1, 5 bases. Per the germline V gene, CDR1 is MDHEN and CDR2 is SYDVKM. V was cut by 7 bases and J by 3 bases, with 10 bases left in between. The CDR3 extends over 13 amino acids. The CDR3 loop reads CASIWGDNQPQHF. Written as DNA, the CDR3 is TGTGCCAGCATCTGGGGGGACAATCAGCCCCAGCATTTT.

This chain links TRBV28 with TRBJ1-3; 9 bases fit TRBD1. J was trimmed by 5 bases and V by 3 bases; bases with no gene match: 11. CDR3 length: 17 amino acids. CDR1 and CDR2 (germline): MDHEN, SYDVKM. The CDR3 DNA reads TGTGCCAGCAGTTTGAACCGGGACAGGGCTAGTAGAAACACCATATATTTT. This gives the protein CASSLNRDRASRNTIYF.

The V call is TRBV28, the J call TRBJ2-5, with 7 bases that match TRBD2. Germline V gene sequence: CDR1 MDHEN, CDR2 SYDVKM. CDR3 size: 14 residues. Trimming cost V 5 bases and J 1 base; bases outside gene matches: 4. Written as DNA, the CDR3 is TGTGCCAGCAGTCCAGCGGGACCCCAAGAGACCCAGTACTTC. Translation: CASSPAGPQETQYF. Based on the CDR3 plus reference TRBV28 and TRBJ2-5, the full variable domain is DVKVTQSSRYLVKRTGEKVFLECVQDMDHENMFWYRQDPGLGLRLIYFSYDVKMKEKGDIPEGYSVSREKKERFSLILESASTNQTSMYLCASSPAGPQETQYFGPGTRLLVL.

The chain links TRBV5-4 to TRBJ2-1; 8 bases map to TRBD2. This CDR3 region has 15 residues. Germline V gene lookup returns CDR1 SGHNT and CDR2 YYREEE (reference sequence). V shed 3 bases and J 4 bases; nucleotides not matched to a gene: 6. Written as DNA, the CDR3 is TGTGCCAGCAGCTATAGCGGGACCGTATACAATGAGCAGTTCTTC. Residues: CASSYSGTVYNEQFF.

This chain links TRBV18 with TRBJ2-3; TRBD2 agrees at 7 bases. There are 13 residues in the CDR3. V was clipped by 6 bases and J by 4 bases; unmatched bases: 4. Per the germline V gene, CDR1 is KGHSH and CDR2 is LQKENI. The CDR3 DNA reads as TGTGCCAGCTCCAGCGGGGACTCAGATACGCAGTATTTT. Its protein is CASSSGDSDTQYF.

The rearrangement joins TRBV7-9 to TRBJ2-7, with 10 bases that match TRBD2. Germline CDR1 is SEHNR and CDR2 is FQNEAQ (reference sequence). The CDR3 sequence is 13 residues long. With 7 bases clipped from V and 3 bases from J, the junction kept 3 bases outside the gene matches. CDR3 nucleotide sequence: TGTGCCAGCACAGGACTAGCGGACTACGAGCAGTACTTC. It encodes CASTGLADYEQYF.

This chain joins TRBV19 and TRBJ2-5, with TRBD1 as a possible D gene (5 bases). Germline values: CDR1 LNHDA, CDR2 SQIVND (reference sequence). The CDR3 loop spans 15 amino acids. The V end lost 5 bases, the J end lost 4 bases, and 17 bases lay between the germline ends. This chain's CDR3 is CASSRYQGPGETQYF. The CDR3 DNA sequence: TGTGCCAGTAGTCGGTATCAGGGCCCTGGAGAGACCCAGTACTTC.

Here the CDR3 DNA reads TGTGCCAGCAGTTACTCTGGGGAGGCGAAGACCCAGTACTTC. Residues: CASSYSGEAKTQYF. This rearrangement joins TRBV6-5 to TRBJ2-5, with D perhaps TRBD2 (6 bases). V was trimmed by 0 bases and J by 6 bases, leaving 11 bases between them. The CDR3 runs to 14 residues. Germline V gene data show CDR1 as MNHEY and CDR2 as SVGAGI.

V gene TRBV10-1 combines with J gene TRBJ1-1; D gene uncertain. Germline V gene data show CDR1 as WNHNN and CDR2 as SYGVQD (reference sequence). Trimming cost V 6 bases and J 5 bases, with 13 bases left between them. The CDR3 has 13 amino acids. The CDR3 coding sequence is TGCGCCAGCAGACGACGCGGGAGGACTGAAGCTTTCTTT. Translation gives CASRRRGRTEAFF.